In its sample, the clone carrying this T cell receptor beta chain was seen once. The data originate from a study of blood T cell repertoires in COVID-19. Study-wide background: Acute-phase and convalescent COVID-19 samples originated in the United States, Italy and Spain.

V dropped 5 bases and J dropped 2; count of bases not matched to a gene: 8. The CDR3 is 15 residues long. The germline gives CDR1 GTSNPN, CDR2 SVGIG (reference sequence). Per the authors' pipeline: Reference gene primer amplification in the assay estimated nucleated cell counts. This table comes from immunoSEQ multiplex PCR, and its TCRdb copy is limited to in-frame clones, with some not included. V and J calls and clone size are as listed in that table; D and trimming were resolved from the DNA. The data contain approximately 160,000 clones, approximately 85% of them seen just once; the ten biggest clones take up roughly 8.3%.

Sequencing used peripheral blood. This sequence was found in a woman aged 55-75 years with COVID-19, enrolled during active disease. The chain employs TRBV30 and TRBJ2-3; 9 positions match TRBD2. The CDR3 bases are TGTGCCTGGGCCCTCTTAGCGGGGGCCACAGATACGCAGTATTTT. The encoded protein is CAWALLAGATDTQYF.